This is a list of T cell receptor beta chains from one sample in a study of cytomegalovirus exposure and HLA in healthy donors. Generated by immunoSEQ multiplex PCR, the TCRdb table keeps only in-frame clones and is missing some. The sample shows 90,000 to 130,000 clones, 70% of them seen only once. Material for sequencing was PBMCs. The receptors stem from a man younger than 40 in good health and CMV-seropositive. CDR3s include the opening cysteine and the closing phenylalanine or tryptophan. A D gene is named only where the DNA matches it firmly. Some rows mark clone size as missing; the rest say once, few, many or name a class of expanded clone.

abundance: NA
j_gene: TRBJ2-1
d_gene: TRBD1
v_gene: TRBV6-4
CDR3nt: TGTGCCAGCAGTGACTCCGAGACAGGGGTGGTCAATGAGCAGTTCTTC
CDR3aa: CASSDSETGVVNEQFF

abundance: few
j_gene: TRBJ1-1
d_gene: TRBD1
v_gene: TRBV19
CDR3nt: TGTGCCAGTAGTATGGACAGGGACACTGAAGCTTTCTTT
CDR3aa: CASSMDRDTEAFF

abundance: NA
j_gene: TRBJ1-1
d_gene: NA
v_gene: TRBV10-2
CDR3nt: TGCGCCACCGCAGGGTGGGCGGACACTGAAGCTTTCTTT
CDR3aa: CATAGWADTEAFF

abundance: NA
j_gene: TRBJ2-7
d_gene: TRBD1
v_gene: TRBV19
CDR3nt: TGTGCCAGTAGTATATATGCCCTCCGGGACAGGGGCTACGAGCAGTACTTC
CDR3aa: CASSIYALRDRGYEQYF

abundance: NA
j_gene: TRBJ1-5
d_gene: NA
v_gene: TRBV11-2
CDR3nt: TGTGCCAGCAGCCCACAGTCATTCCCCAATCAGCCCCAGCATTTT
CDR3aa: CASSPQSFPNQPQHF

abundance: NA
j_gene: TRBJ2-1
d_gene: TRBD1
v_gene: TRBV7-9
CDR3nt: TGTGCCAGCAGCGCGACAGGGCCCAAAGCCTACAATGAGCAGTTCTTC
CDR3aa: CASSATGPKAYNEQFF

abundance: NA
j_gene: TRBJ2-1
d_gene: TRBD2
v_gene: TRBV27
CDR3nt: TGTGCCAGCACCCTAGCGGGAGGTTACAATGAGCAGTTCTTC
CDR3aa: CASTLAGGYNEQFF

abundance: few
j_gene: TRBJ2-3
d_gene: NA
v_gene: TRBV27
CDR3nt: TGTGCCAGCAGTTTTGCGGGACTTGAAACGCAGTATTTT
CDR3aa: CASSFAGLETQYF

abundance: NA
j_gene: TRBJ1-5
d_gene: TRBD1
v_gene: TRBV5-1
CDR3nt: TGCGCCAGCAGCCCCGGACAGGGATCATATAATAGCAATCAGCCCCAGCATTTT
CDR3aa: CASSPGQGSYNSNQPQHF

abundance: NA
j_gene: TRBJ2-5
d_gene: TRBD2
v_gene: TRBV11-3
CDR3nt: TGTGCCAGCAGCCCGGGACTAGCGGGCTTAACTCAAGAGACCCAGTACTTC
CDR3aa: CASSPGLAGLTQETQYF

abundance: NA
j_gene: TRBJ2-5
d_gene: TRBD2
v_gene: TRBV7-9
CDR3nt: TGTGCCAGCAGCCCCCCCAGCGGGGGGGCATCGGCGAGGGAGACCCAGTACTTC
CDR3aa: CASSPPSGGASARETQYF

abundance: NA
j_gene: TRBJ2-3
d_gene: TRBD1
v_gene: TRBV5-1
CDR3nt: TGCGCCAGCAGCTTGAGTTCCAGGACAGGGGAAAGCACAGATACGCAGTATTTT
CDR3aa: CASSLSSRTGESTDTQYF

abundance: NA
j_gene: TRBJ2-2
d_gene: NA
v_gene: TRBV5-1
CDR3nt: TGCGCCAGCACACCGGGATCGGTCCCGAACACCGGGGAGCTGTTTTTT
CDR3aa: CASTPGSVPNTGELFF

abundance: NA
j_gene: TRBJ1-2
d_gene: NA
v_gene: TRBV9
CDR3nt: TGTGCCAGCAGCGTAGACGGAGGAAGTAATGGCTACACCTTC
CDR3aa: CASSVDGGSNGYTF

abundance: NA
j_gene: TRBJ1-1
d_gene: NA
v_gene: TRBV7-6
CDR3nt: TGTGCCAGCAGCCTCGACAAATGGGTAGAAACTGAAGCTTTCTTT
CDR3aa: CASSLDKWVETEAFF

abundance: few
j_gene: TRBJ1-1
d_gene: NA
v_gene: TRBV6-5
CDR3nt: TGTGCCAGCAGTAGGGGGGGATGGACTGAAGCTTTCTTT
CDR3aa: CASSRGGWTEAFF

abundance: NA
j_gene: TRBJ2-3
d_gene: TRBD2
v_gene: TRBV6-4
CDR3nt: TGTGCCAGCAGCGGGACTAGCGGGGGGGCAGATACGCAGTATTTT
CDR3aa: CASSGTSGGADTQYF

abundance: NA
j_gene: TRBJ1-1
d_gene: TRBD1
v_gene: TRBV19
CDR3nt: TGTGCCAGTAGTGCGGACAGGGGGCCTGAAGCTTTCTTT
CDR3aa: CASSADRGPEAFF

abundance: few
j_gene: TRBJ1-5
d_gene: NA
v_gene: TRBV2
CDR3nt: TGTGCCAGCACTGGCAGGGATAGCAATCAGCCCCAGCATTTT
CDR3aa: CASTGRDSNQPQHF

abundance: NA
j_gene: TRBJ2-1
d_gene: NA
v_gene: TRBV5-4
CDR3nt: TGTGCCAGCAGCTTGCTTCTCAACAATAACAATGAGCAGTTCTTC
CDR3aa: CASSLLLNNNNEQFF

abundance: NA
j_gene: TRBJ2-5
d_gene: NA
v_gene: TRBV15
CDR3nt: TGTGCCACCAGCAGAGATCGACAGCAAGAGACCCAGTACTTC
CDR3aa: CATSRDRQQETQYF

abundance: NA
j_gene: TRBJ2-3
d_gene: TRBD2
v_gene: TRBV19
CDR3nt: TGTGCCAGTAAACCTAGCGGGGGCACAGATACGCAGTATTTT
CDR3aa: CASKPSGGTDTQYF

abundance: NA
j_gene: TRBJ2-1
d_gene: TRBD2
v_gene: TRBV2
CDR3nt: TGTGCCAGCAGTCGACTAGCGGGCCGCTCCTACAATGAGCAGTTCTTC
CDR3aa: CASSRLAGRSYNEQFF

abundance: NA
j_gene: TRBJ1-2
d_gene: NA
v_gene: TRBV9
CDR3nt: TGTGCCAGCAGCGGGGGTGGTGGGGGGAACTATGGCTACACCTTC
CDR3aa: CASSGGGGGNYGYTF

abundance: NA
j_gene: TRBJ1-1
d_gene: TRBD1
v_gene: TRBV19
CDR3nt: TGTGCCAGTAGTATAGGGAACAGGGGTAGGACTGAAGCTTTCTTT
CDR3aa: CASSIGNRGRTEAFF

abundance: NA
j_gene: TRBJ2-3
d_gene: TRBD2
v_gene: TRBV6-4
CDR3nt: TGTGCCAGCAGTGATTTAGCGGGGGGAAACACAGATACGCAGTATTTT
CDR3aa: CASSDLAGGNTDTQYF